This TCR beta chain was recovered during a study of blood T cell repertoires in COVID-19. TCRdb keeps only in-frame clones here, not all; method: immunoSEQ multiplex PCR. The sample has around 190,000 clones, around 80% seen once. The J segment lost 7 bases and the V segment lost 0 bases, leaving 11 bases of the junction unmatched. Per the germline V gene, CDR1 is LGHDT and CDR2 is YNNKEL (reference sequence). The CDR3 is 17 amino acids. The J gene is TRBJ2-2, the V gene TRBV3-1 (or the pseudogene TRBV3-2); TRBD2 aligns across 7 bases. The specimen was PBMCs or T cells enriched from blood (not recorded which). The source of this sequence is a woman aged 45-59 years with acute COVID-19. This CDR3 is CASSQEGGGGYGGELFF. CDR3 DNA sequence: TGTGCCAGCAGCCAAGAAGGCGGGGGAGGATATGGCGGGGAGCTGTTTTTT.